The 5 T cell receptor beta chains below come from one sample, sequenced in a study of blood T cell repertoires in COVID-19. Profiled with immunoSEQ multiplex PCR; TCRdb holds only in-frame clones, not every one. The sample has about 220,000 clones, more than 70% seen once. The source material was peripheral blood. The receptor source for this set is a woman of 80 years or more with acute or convalescent COVID-19.

A remark on this clone: A read error may produce the germline difference seen at one junction end. The rearrangement joins TRBV19 to TRBJ1-3; D may be TRBD1 (6 bases). This CDR3 is built from 16 residues. Per germline, CDR1 LNHDA and CDR2 SQIVND (reference sequence). The CDR3 protein is CASTAGPGETGNTIYF. For the CDR3, the DNA is TGTGCGAGTACGGCGGGCCCAGGGGAAACTGGAAACACCATATATTTT.

This chain links TRBV5-1 with TRBJ1-6; D not certain. Germline V lookup: CDR1 SGHRS, CDR2 YFSETQ. V was clipped by 1 base and J by 7 bases, with 3 bases between them. CDR3 length: 12 amino acids. This CDR3 reads CASSLSNSPLHF. The CDR3 nucleotides are TGCGCCAGCAGCTTGTCGAATTCACCCCTCCACTTT.

This chain uses TRBV2 with TRBJ2-5, with 8 bases fitting TRBD1. V lost 6 bases, J lost 5 bases, and 2 bases stayed unmatched. In germline, CDR1 is SNHLY, CDR2 FYNNEI. This CDR3 is built from 12 residues. In DNA, the CDR3 is TGTGCCAGCAGGACAGGGGCGGAGACCCAGTACTTC. Translating it yields CASRTGAETQYF.

This clone was recorded only once. The V call is TRBV13, the J call TRBJ2-1, with TRBD1 matching over 7 bases. The germline V gene encodes CDR1 PRHDT and CDR2 FYEKMQ (reference sequence). J lost 4 bases, V lost 10 bases, and 10 bases had no gene match. This CDR3 contains 14 residues. The CDR3 protein is CATRWGTVYNEQFF. For the CDR3, the DNA is TGTGCCACCCGATGGGGGACAGTGTACAATGAGCAGTTCTTC.

This sequence joins TRBV19 and TRBJ1-5; D ambiguous. The CDR3 has 13 amino acids. V lost 5 bases and J lost 8, with 13 bases in between. The germline V gene encodes CDR1 LNHDA and CDR2 SQIVND (reference sequence). This CDR3 is CASSSEVAKPQHF. Written as DNA, the CDR3 is TGTGCCAGTAGTTCCGAAGTTGCGAAGCCCCAGCATTTT.